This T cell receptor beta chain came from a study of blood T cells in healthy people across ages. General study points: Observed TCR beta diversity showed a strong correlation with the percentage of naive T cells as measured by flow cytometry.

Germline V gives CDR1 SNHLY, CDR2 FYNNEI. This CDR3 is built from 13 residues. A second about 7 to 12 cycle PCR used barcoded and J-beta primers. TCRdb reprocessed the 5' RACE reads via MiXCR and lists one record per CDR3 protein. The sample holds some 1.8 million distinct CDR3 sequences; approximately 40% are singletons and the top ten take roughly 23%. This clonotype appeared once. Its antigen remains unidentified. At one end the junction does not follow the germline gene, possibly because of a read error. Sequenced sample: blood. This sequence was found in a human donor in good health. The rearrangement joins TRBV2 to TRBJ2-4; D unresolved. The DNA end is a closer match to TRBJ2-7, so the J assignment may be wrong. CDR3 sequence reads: CASREASSYEQYF. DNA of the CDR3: TGTGCCAGCAGGGAAGCGTCGAGCTACGAGCAGTACTTC.